One sample yielded the 24 T cell receptor beta chains listed below, sequenced in a study of cytomegalovirus exposure and HLA in healthy donors. It was with 60 Vbeta and 13 Jbeta primers that the PCR ran. Profiled with immunoSEQ multiplex PCR; TCRdb holds only in-frame clones, not every one. The table has about 86,000 clones, approximately 78% seen once. Material for sequencing was PBMCs. The receptors were gathered from a male donor in good health and CMV-seropositive.

This clone has just a few counts. The chain recombines TRBV4-3 with TRBJ2-1; 8 bases align to TRBD2. Trimming removed 5 bases from V and 2 bases from J; junction bases left unmatched: 8. Germline CDR1 and CDR2: LGHNA and YSLEER. The CDR3 consists of 16 residues. This chain's CDR3 is CASSKTREGPYNEQFF. Here the CDR3 DNA reads TGCGCCAGCAGCAAAACCCGGGAGGGCCCCTACAATGAGCAGTTCTTC.

J is TRBJ1-2 and V is TRBV7-2; possible D gene TRBD1, 5 bases. In germline, CDR1 is SGHTA, CDR2 FQGNSA. This CDR3 comprises 15 residues. V was cut by 3 bases and J by 1 base, with 12 bases left in between. The DNA for the CDR3 is TGTGCCAGCAGCTTGGGCGGGGGGTTTAACTATGGCTACACCTTC. As protein: CASSLGGGFNYGYTF.

This clone was counted a few times. V and J are TRBV6-4 and TRBJ1-4, with D tentatively TRBD1 (5 bases). V dropped 4 bases and J dropped 3 bases, with 12 bases sitting between them. CDR3 length equals 15 residues. CDR1 MRHNA and CDR2 SNTAGT come from the germline V gene. The chain's CDR3 is CASSASTAPNEKLFF. The CDR3 nucleotides are TGTGCCAGCAGTGCCTCGACAGCGCCTAATGAAAAACTGTTTTTT.

This chain connects TRBV16 to TRBJ1-5; D might be TRBD1 (6 bases). This CDR3 region has 16 residues. Germline V gene sequence: CDR1 KGHSY, CDR2 FQNENV. V was pared by 2 bases and J by 7 bases, with 18 bases between. The CDR3 DNA is TGTGCCAGCAGCCAAGGGGAAACAGGGTCGTGGCAGCCCCAGCATTTT. Translated: CASSQGETGSWQPQHF.

This chain uses TRBV9 with TRBJ1-2; D unresolved. Trimming took 0 bases from V and 0 from J, leaving 9 bases between them. The CDR3 has 15 amino acids. The V gene's germline CDR1 is SGDLS and CDR2 YYNGEE. In DNA form, the CDR3 reads TGTGCCAGCAGCGTAGCAGCAGGATCTAACTATGGCTACACCTTC. As protein: CASSVAAGSNYGYTF.

As DNA, the CDR3 is TGTGCCAGCAGCCCTCAGACTGACGAGCAGTTCTTC. It translates to CASSPQTDEQFF. The gene calls are TRBV9 and TRBJ2-1, with no clear D. The CDR3 runs to 12 residues. The ends were cut back, 4 bases at V and 10 bases at J, with 12 bases in the middle. CDR1 and CDR2 from the germline V gene are SGDLS and YYNGEE.

V is TRBV18 and J is TRBJ2-1; 8 bases are a match to TRBD1. CDR1 is KGHSH, CDR2 LQKENI, per germline. V lost 3 bases, J lost 9 bases, and 10 bases stayed unmatched. This CDR3 has 15 residues. CDR3 sequence: CASSPFGQGRGEQFF. CDR3 in DNA: TGTGCCAGCTCACCTTTTGGACAGGGAAGGGGTGAGCAGTTCTTC.

V and J are TRBV7-9 and TRBJ2-4; D is possibly TRBD2 (6 bases). Between the trimmed V and J ends, which lost 5 bases and 9 bases, there was a span of 17 bases. This CDR3 has 14 residues. CDR1 is SEHNR and CDR2 is FQNEAQ in the germline V gene (reference sequence). CDR3 sequence reads: CASSQVGLGGIQYF. The DNA for the CDR3 is TGTGCCAGCAGCCAGGTCGGACTGGGGGGCATTCAGTACTTC. Drawing the rest from reference TRBV7-9 and TRBJ2-4, the complete variable domain is DTGVSQNPRHKITKRGQNVTFRCDPISEHNRLYWYRQTLGQGPEFLTYFQNEAQLEKSRLLSDRFSAERPKGSFSTLEIQRTEQGDSAMYLCASSQVGLGGIQYFGAGTRLSVL.

The chain uses TRBV5-4 and TRBJ2-7; TRBD1 agrees at 7 bases. The CDR3 length is 14 residues. Per germline, CDR1 SGHNT and CDR2 YYREEE (reference sequence). Losses at the gene ends were 3 bases for V and 5 bases for J; bases not matched to a gene: 8. The CDR3 protein is CASSYRQGANEQYF. The CDR3 coding sequence is TGTGCCAGCAGCTACCGACAGGGAGCCAACGAGCAGTACTTC.

The chain uses TRBV2 and TRBJ1-4; 9 bases agree with TRBD1. V was clipped by 8 bases and J by 5 bases; unmatched bases: 3. The CDR3 is 13 amino acids. Germline V lookup: CDR1 SNHLY, CDR2 FYNNEI. This CDR3 is CASGGQGNEKLFF. The CDR3, as DNA: TGTGCCAGCGGGGGACAGGGCAATGAAAAACTGTTTTTT.

This chain uses TRBV9 with TRBJ2-2; the D is unclear. From germline, CDR1 is SGDLS and CDR2 YYNGEE. V lost 0 bases and J 0 bases, leaving 15 bases between the germline ends. This CDR3 contains 18 residues. This chain's CDR3 is CASSVGGSQYANTGELFF. DNA of the CDR3: TGTGCCAGCAGCGTAGGTGGTAGCCAGTACGCGAACACCGGGGAGCTGTTTTTT.

The V and J genes are TRBV29-1 and TRBJ1-5; 7 bases agree with TRBD1. This CDR3 is built from 15 residues. Trimming removed 4 bases from V and 4 bases from J; junction bases left unmatched: 10. Germline V gene lookup returns CDR1 SQVTM and CDR2 ANQGSEA. CDR3: CSVVLQGGLNQPQHF. The CDR3 nucleotides are TGCAGCGTTGTACTGCAGGGGGGATTAAATCAGCCCCAGCATTTT. Full variable domain (missing parts from reference TRBV29-1 and TRBJ1-5): SAVISQKPSRDICQRGTSLTIQCQVDSQVTMMFWYRQQPGQSLTLIATANQGSEATYESGFVIDKFPISRPNLTFSTLTVSNMSPEDSSIYLCSVVLQGGLNQPQHFGDGTRLSIL.

The V call is TRBV5-1, the J call TRBJ1-4; D not resolved. V was pared by 0 bases and J by 8 bases, with 11 bases between. The CDR3 extends over 14 amino acids. Germline V gene data show CDR1 as SGHRS and CDR2 as YFSETQ. This CDR3 reads CASSLEDPGEKLFF. The CDR3 DNA reads as TGCGCCAGCAGCTTGGAGGATCCCGGGGAAAAACTGTTTTTT.

In DNA form, the CDR3 reads TGCGCCAGCAGGCAGATAGCGGGAGGCACAGATACGCAGTATTTT. Encoded protein: CASRQIAGGTDTQYF. This sequence joins TRBV5-1 and TRBJ2-3, with 9 bases that match TRBD2. CDR1 and CDR2 from the germline V gene are SGHRS and YFSETQ. V lost 5 bases to trimming and J lost 1 base; unmatched junction nucleotides: 5. This CDR3 spans 15 amino acids.

The chain couples TRBV19 to TRBJ1-5; 7 bases fit TRBD1. Unmatched junction bases numbered 9, after V lost 3 bases and J lost 7 bases. This CDR3 spans 15 amino acids. The germline V gene encodes CDR1 LNHDA and CDR2 SQIVND (reference sequence). Here the CDR3 reads CASSIQGGAGQPQHF. The DNA of the CDR3 is TGTGCCAGTAGTATCCAAGGGGGCGCAGGGCAGCCCCAGCATTTT.

This clone was detected only once. The genes are TRBV27 and TRBJ2-3; 10 bases line up with TRBD2. The V gene end was trimmed by 5 bases and the J gene end by 0 bases; junction bases not matched to a gene: 11. Germline V gene lookup returns CDR1 MNHEY and CDR2 SMNVEV (reference sequence). The CDR3 sequence is 18 residues long. The chain's CDR3 is CASSPKKTAGGSTDTQYF. CDR3 in DNA: TGTGCCAGCAGTCCCAAAAAAACAGCGGGAGGGAGCACAGATACGCAGTATTTT.

V gene TRBV6-1 combines with J gene TRBJ1-2, with 8 positions matching TRBD1. V dropped 4 bases and J dropped 5; count of bases not matched to a gene: 9. The germline CDR1 and CDR2 sequences are MNHNS and SASEGT. The CDR3 runs 15 residues. CDR3 sequence: CASSANVQGGYGYTF. The CDR3 bases are TGTGCCAGCAGTGCTAACGTACAGGGGGGGTATGGCTACACCTTC.

The J gene is TRBJ1-1, the V gene TRBV10-3; D unresolved. CDR1 is ENHRY and CDR2 is SYGVKD in the germline V gene. The V end lost 4 bases, the J end lost 6 bases, and 15 bases lay between the germline ends. The CDR3 runs 14 residues. CDR3: CAISVIAWAAEAFF. In DNA form, the CDR3 reads TGTGCCATCAGTGTGATTGCGTGGGCAGCTGAAGCTTTCTTT.

The CDR3 region has the DNA TGTGCCAGCAGCCATTGGACTAGCGGTAACAATGAGCAGTTCTTC. It codes for CASSHWTSGNNEQFF. The chain employs TRBV7-6 and TRBJ2-1, with 10 bases matching TRBD2. Germline V CDR1 and CDR2: SGHVS, FNYEAQ. J was trimmed by 5 bases and V by 5 bases; bases with no gene match: 6. This CDR3 is 15 amino acids long.

The genes are TRBV9 and TRBJ2-3, with D possibly matching TRBD1 (5 bases). The V gene's germline CDR1 is SGDLS and CDR2 YYNGEE. The CDR3 spans 15 residues. The V end lost 0 bases, the J end lost 0 bases, and 8 bases lay between the germline ends. CDR3 in DNA: TGTGCCAGCAGCGTAGGACAGCTGAGCACAGATACGCAGTATTTT. Encoded protein: CASSVGQLSTDTQYF.

V is TRBV6-4 and J is TRBJ2-1, with a weak D call TRBD2 (6 bases). The CDR3 is 16 residues long. V was trimmed by 5 bases and J by 5 bases, leaving 19 bases between them. Germline CDR1 and CDR2: MRHNA and SNTAGT. This CDR3 is CASSREASVGHNEQFF. CDR3 coding DNA: TGTGCCAGCAGTCGTGAAGCTAGCGTGGGACACAATGAGCAGTTCTTC.

The chain employs TRBV27 and TRBJ1-4; possible D gene TRBD1, 5 bases. The CDR3 is made up of 14 amino acids. From germline, CDR1 is MNHEY and CDR2 SMNVEV (reference sequence). V was clipped by 5 bases and J by 8 bases, with 15 bases between them. CDR3 in DNA: TGTGCCAGCAGTAATTTCGAAGGGGTCGAAAAACTGTTTTTT. Its translation is CASSNFEGVEKLFF.

The CDR3 loop is CASSFSGSRGNEQYF. The CDR3 nucleotides are TGTGCCAGCAGTTTCAGTGGATCCCGGGGAAACGAGCAGTACTTC. V is TRBV28 and J is TRBJ2-7; maybe TRBD2 (5 bases). Trimming pared 3 bases from V and 5 bases from J, leaving 17 bases between. Germline V gives CDR1 MDHEN, CDR2 SYDVKM. The CDR3 is made up of 15 amino acids.

The chain employs TRBV7-2 and TRBJ1-5; 11 bases map to TRBD1. Looked up from germline, CDR1 is SGHTA and CDR2 is FQGNSA. This CDR3 has 17 residues. V trimming: 1 base; J trimming: 7 bases; junction bases outside the gene matches: 9. The chain's CDR3 is CASSLVLDRGPGQPQHF. CDR3 nucleotide sequence: TGTGCCAGCAGCTTAGTCCTGGACAGGGGGCCCGGGCAGCCCCAGCATTTT.